This TCR beta chain was captured by sequencing in a study of cytomegalovirus exposure and HLA in healthy donors. The PCR had 60 Vbeta and 13 Jbeta primers. Repertoires were generated with immunoSEQ multiplex PCR, while TCRdb's copy carries only in-frame clones and drops some. The sample lists 150,000 to 200,000 clones, around 87% occurring once. Study findings and constraints: Beyond CMV serostatus, there was no information to go on about immune exposure.

Turning to this clone: Its antigen is still unknown. One junction end disagrees with the germline gene, perhaps due to a read error.

The germline V gene encodes CDR1 SSHAT and CDR2 FNYEAQ (reference sequence). This CDR3 comprises 15 residues. This rearrangement joins TRBV7-7 to TRBJ2-7; TRBD2 is a possible D gene (5 bases). Sequencing used PBMCs. The receptor's source is a woman aged 18 to 35 in good health and CMV-seronegative. CDR3 in DNA: TGTGCTAGCAGCTTAAGATTCGGGGTACCCTACGAGCAGTACTTC. It codes for CASSLRFGVPYEQYF.